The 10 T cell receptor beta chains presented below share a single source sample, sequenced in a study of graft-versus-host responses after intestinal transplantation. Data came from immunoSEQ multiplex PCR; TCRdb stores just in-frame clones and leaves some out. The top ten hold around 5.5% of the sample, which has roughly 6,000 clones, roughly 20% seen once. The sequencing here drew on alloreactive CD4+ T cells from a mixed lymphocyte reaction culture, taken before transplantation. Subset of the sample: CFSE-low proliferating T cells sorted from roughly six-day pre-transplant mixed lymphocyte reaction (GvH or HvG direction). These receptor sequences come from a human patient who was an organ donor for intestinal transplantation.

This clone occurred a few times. The CDR3 coding sequence is TGTGCCAGCAGCTTAGCGAAAGACTATGGCTACACCTTC. Translating gives CASSLAKDYGYTF. The chain employs TRBV7-8 and TRBJ1-2; D uncertain. The CDR3 is 13 residues long. Per the germline V gene, CDR1 is SGHVS and CDR2 is FQNEAQ. Trimming shortened V by 0 bases and J by 3 bases, and 5 bases separated the two germline ends. Variable domain in full (rest from reference TRBV7-8 and TRBJ1-2): GAGVSQSPRYKVAKRGQDVALRCDPISGHVSLFWYQQALGQGPEFLTYFQNEAQLDKSGLPSDRFFAERPEGSVSTLKIQRTQQEDSAVYLCASSLAKDYGYTFGSGTRLTVV.

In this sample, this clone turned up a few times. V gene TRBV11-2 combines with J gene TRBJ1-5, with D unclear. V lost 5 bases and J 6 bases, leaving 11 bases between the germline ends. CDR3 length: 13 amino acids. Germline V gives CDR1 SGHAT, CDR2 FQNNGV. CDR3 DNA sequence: TGTGCCAGCAGCCTGTCCGAGGGTCAGCCCCAGCATTTT. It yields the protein CASSLSEGQPQHF.

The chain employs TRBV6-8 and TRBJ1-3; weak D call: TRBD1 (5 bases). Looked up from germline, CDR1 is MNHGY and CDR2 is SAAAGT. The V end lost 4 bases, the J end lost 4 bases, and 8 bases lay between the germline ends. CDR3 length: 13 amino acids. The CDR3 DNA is TGTGCCAGCAGTTGGAACAGGGGAAACACCATATATTTT. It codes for CASSWNRGNTIYF.

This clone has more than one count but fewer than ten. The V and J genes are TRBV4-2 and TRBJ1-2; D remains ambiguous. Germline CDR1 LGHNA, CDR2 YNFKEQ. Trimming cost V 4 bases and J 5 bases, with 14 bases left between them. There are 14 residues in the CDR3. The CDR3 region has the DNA TGTGCCAGCAGCCCTAGAGGTGGGTTTTATGGCTACACCTTC. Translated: CASSPRGGFYGYTF.

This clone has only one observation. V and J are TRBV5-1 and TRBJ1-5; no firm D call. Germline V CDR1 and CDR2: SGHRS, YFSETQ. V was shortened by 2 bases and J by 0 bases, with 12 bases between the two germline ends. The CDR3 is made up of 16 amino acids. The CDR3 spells CASSLEPQSSNQPQHF. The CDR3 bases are TGCGCCAGCAGCTTAGAGCCCCAGAGTAGCAATCAGCCCCAGCATTTT.

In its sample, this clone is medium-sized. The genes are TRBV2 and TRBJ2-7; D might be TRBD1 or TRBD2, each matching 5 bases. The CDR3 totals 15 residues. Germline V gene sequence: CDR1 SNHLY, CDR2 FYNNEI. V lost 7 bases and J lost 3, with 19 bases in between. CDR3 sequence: CASNLFGASVYEQYF. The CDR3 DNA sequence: TGTGCCAGCAACCTATTCGGGGCGTCGGTCTACGAGCAGTACTTC.

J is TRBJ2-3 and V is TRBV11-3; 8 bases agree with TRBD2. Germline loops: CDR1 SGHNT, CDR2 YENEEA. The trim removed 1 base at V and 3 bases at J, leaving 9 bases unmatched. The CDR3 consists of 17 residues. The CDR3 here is CASSLAGTRLITDTQYF. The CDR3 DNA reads TGTGCCAGCAGCTTAGCCGGGACTAGACTCATTACAGATACGCAGTATTTT.

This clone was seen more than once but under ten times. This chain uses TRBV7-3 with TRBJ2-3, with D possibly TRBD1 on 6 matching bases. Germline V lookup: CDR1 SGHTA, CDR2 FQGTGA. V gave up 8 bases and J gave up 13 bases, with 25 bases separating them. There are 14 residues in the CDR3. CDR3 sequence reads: CASGPGAGTPFEYF. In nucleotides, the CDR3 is TGTGCCAGCGGACCAGGGGCCGGGACCCCTTTTGAGTATTTT.

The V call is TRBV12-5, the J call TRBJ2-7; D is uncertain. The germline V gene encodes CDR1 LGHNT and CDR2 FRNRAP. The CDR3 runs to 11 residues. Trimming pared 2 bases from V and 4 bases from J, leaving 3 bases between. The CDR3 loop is CASGLLYEQYF. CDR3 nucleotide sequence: TGTGCTAGTGGTTTGTTATACGAGCAGTACTTC.

CDR3 amino acids: CASSPRTGGVWYEQYF. CDR3 nucleotides: TGTGCCAGCAGCCCAAGGACAGGGGGCGTATGGTACGAGCAGTACTTC. J is TRBJ2-7 and V is TRBV7-2; 11 bases are a match to TRBD1. Germline assignment: CDR1 SGHTA and CDR2 FQGNSA. The CDR3 spans 16 residues. Trimming at V came to 5 bases and at J to 4 bases, leaving 10 bases not matched to a gene. The whole variable domain, filled in from reference TRBV7-2 and TRBJ2-7, reads GAGVSQSPSNKVTEKGKDVELRCDPISGHTALYWYRQSLGQGLEFLIYFQGNSAPDKSGLPSDRFSAERTGGSVSTLTIQRTQQEDSAVYLCASSPRTGGVWYEQYFGPGTRLTVT.